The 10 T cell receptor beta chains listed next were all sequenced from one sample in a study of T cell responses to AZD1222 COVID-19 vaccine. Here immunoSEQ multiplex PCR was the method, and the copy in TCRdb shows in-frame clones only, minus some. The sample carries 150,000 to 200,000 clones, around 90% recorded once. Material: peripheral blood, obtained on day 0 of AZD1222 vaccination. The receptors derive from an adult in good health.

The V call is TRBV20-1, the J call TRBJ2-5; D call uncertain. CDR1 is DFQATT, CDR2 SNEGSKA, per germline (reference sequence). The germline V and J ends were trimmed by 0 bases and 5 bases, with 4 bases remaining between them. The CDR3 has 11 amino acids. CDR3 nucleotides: TGCAGTGCTAGAGATGGGGAGACCCAGTACTTC. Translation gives CSARDGETQYF.

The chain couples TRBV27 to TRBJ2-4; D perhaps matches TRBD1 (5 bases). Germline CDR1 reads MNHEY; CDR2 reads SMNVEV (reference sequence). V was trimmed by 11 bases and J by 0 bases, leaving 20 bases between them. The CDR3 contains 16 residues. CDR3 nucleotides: TGTGCCCCCAGTCTTAGGACAACTCTAGCCAAAAACATTCAGTACTTC. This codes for CAPSLRTTLAKNIQYF.

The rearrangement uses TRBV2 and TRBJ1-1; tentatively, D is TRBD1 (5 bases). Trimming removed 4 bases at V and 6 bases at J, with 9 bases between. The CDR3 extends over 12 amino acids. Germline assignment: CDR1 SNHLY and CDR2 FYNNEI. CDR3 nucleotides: TGTGCCAGCAGTGTGTGGGGCGCTGAAGCTTTCTTT. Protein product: CASSVWGAEAFF.

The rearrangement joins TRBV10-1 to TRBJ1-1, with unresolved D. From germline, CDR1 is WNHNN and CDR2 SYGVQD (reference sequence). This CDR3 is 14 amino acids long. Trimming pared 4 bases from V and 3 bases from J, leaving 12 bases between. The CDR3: CASSGGGYDTEAFF. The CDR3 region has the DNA TGCGCCAGCAGTGGAGGCGGCTATGACACTGAAGCTTTCTTT.

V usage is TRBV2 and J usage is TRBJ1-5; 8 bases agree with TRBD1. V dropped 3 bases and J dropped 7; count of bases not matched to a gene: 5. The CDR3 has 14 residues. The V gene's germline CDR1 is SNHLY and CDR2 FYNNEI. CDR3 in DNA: TGTGCCAGCAGTGACACAGGGGGGAGGCAGCCCCAGCATTTT. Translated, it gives CASSDTGGRQPQHF.

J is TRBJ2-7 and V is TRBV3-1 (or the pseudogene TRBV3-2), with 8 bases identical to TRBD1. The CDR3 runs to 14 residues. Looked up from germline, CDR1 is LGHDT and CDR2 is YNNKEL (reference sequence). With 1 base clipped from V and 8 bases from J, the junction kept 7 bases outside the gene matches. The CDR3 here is CASSQGAQGAKQYF. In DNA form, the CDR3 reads TGTGCCAGCAGCCAAGGGGCCCAGGGGGCCAAGCAGTACTTC.

The CDR3, as DNA: TGTGCCAGCAGCATTGGTGGGACAGGGGTCTACGAGCAGTACTTC. Protein sequence: CASSIGGTGVYEQYF. The chain combines TRBV27 with TRBJ2-7; 10 positions match TRBD1. The CDR3 consists of 15 residues. Germline V gene lookup returns CDR1 MNHEY and CDR2 SMNVEV (reference sequence). V lost 6 bases and J lost 3; bases outside the gene matches: 8.

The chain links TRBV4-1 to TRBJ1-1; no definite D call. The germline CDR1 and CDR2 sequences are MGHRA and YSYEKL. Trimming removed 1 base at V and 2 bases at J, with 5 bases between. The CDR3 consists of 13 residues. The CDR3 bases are TGCGCCAGCAGCCAAGTGTCAAACACTGAAGCTTTCTTT. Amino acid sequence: CASSQVSNTEAFF.

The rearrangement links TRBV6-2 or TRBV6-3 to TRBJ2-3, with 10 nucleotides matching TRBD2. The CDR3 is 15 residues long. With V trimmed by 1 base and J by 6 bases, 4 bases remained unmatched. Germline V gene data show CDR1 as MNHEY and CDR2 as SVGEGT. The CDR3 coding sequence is TGTGCCAGCAGTTACTTTCTAGCGGGGGTGGATACGCAGTATTTT. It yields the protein CASSYFLAGVDTQYF.

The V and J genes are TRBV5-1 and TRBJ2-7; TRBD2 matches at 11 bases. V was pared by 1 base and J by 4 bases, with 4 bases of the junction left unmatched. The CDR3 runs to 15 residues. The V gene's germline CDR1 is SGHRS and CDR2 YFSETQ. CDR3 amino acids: CASSLTSGGLYEQYF. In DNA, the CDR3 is TGCGCCAGCAGCTTGACTAGCGGGGGCCTATACGAGCAGTACTTC.